This TCR beta chain emerged from a study of post-analysis software for immune sequencing data. Study as a whole: Recorded subtypes: relapsing-remitting, secondary progressive, progressive-relapsing; some patients unannotated.

Presence of unique molecular identifiers characterized the TCR beta cDNA libraries. TCRdb re-derived calls from the PCR reads in MiXCR, one entry per CDR3 protein. The profile shows roughly 700,000 distinct CDR3 sequences, roughly 29% of them singletons. Germline CDR1 reads MNHEY; CDR2 reads SMNVEV (reference sequence). The CDR3 runs 15 residues. The V end lost 0 bases, the J end lost 2 bases, and 10 bases lay between the germline ends. This clonotype occurred a few times. Its antigen remains unidentified. Findings of the study overall: A few TRBV segments appeared more often in patients than in controls, and TRBV5-6, TRBV5-1 and TRBV20-1 were among these.

The sequence was collected from a girl aged 5-17 years with multiple sclerosis. Sequencing input: blood. The chain combines TRBV27 with TRBJ2-5; the D gene is possibly TRBD2 (6 bases). The CDR3 here is CASSLSRGQQETQYF. CDR3 sequence (DNA): TGTGCCAGCAGTTTATCGCGGGGCCAGCAAGAGACCCAGTACTTC.